This is a list of T cell receptor beta chains from one sample in a study of OX40 agonist ivuxolimab in advanced cancers. The protocol was immunoSEQ multiplex PCR, while the TCRdb copy is restricted to in-frame clones and leaves out a portion. Of over 80,000 clones listed, 70% to 85% are singletons. The source material was CD4+ or CD8+ T cells sorted from blood, sampled in a trial of the OX40 agonist ivuxolimab. Receptor source: an adult with an advanced solid tumor such as melanoma, head and neck, liver or kidney cancer. Both conserved end residues are part of each CDR3. D genes are given only for firm matches. Expanded clones get a size class; other rows say once, few or many, or leave the size out.

v_gene: TRBV19
abundance: NA
d_gene: NA
j_gene: TRBJ2-1
CDR3aa: CASSSRGGPYNEQFF
CDR3nt: TGTGCCAGTAGTTCAAGGGGGGGGCCCTACAATGAGCAGTTCTTC

v_gene: TRBV7-2
abundance: NA
d_gene: NA
j_gene: TRBJ2-7
CDR3aa: CASSLTGAGLYEQYF
CDR3nt: TGTGCCAGCAGCCTGACGGGGGCGGGGCTCTACGAGCAGTACTTC

v_gene: TRBV5-4
abundance: NA
d_gene: NA
j_gene: TRBJ1-1
CDR3aa: CASSLETRGTTEAFF
CDR3nt: TGTGCCAGCAGCTTGGAGACCCGGGGCACCACTGAAGCTTTCTTT

v_gene: TRBV6-6
abundance: NA
d_gene: NA
j_gene: TRBJ2-7
CDR3aa: CASSYMGGAANEQYF
CDR3nt: TGTGCCAGCAGTTACATGGGAGGAGCTGCAAACGAGCAGTACTTC

v_gene: TRBV7-6
abundance: NA
d_gene: TRBD2
j_gene: TRBJ2-1
CDR3aa: CASSQASGAYNEQFF
CDR3nt: TGTGCCAGCAGCCAGGCTAGCGGGGCCTACAATGAGCAGTTCTTC

v_gene: TRBV10-3
abundance: few
d_gene: TRBD1
j_gene: TRBJ2-7
CDR3aa: CAIRGTGGSYEQYF
CDR3nt: TGTGCCATCAGGGGGACAGGAGGGTCCTACGAGCAGTACTTC

v_gene: TRBV14
abundance: NA
d_gene: NA
j_gene: TRBJ2-3
CDR3aa: CASSQDEGSGENF
CDR3nt: TGTGCCAGCAGCCAAGACGAGGGCAGTGGAGAGAATTTT

v_gene: TRBV5-6
abundance: few
d_gene: NA
j_gene: TRBJ1-5
CDR3aa: CASSLTGSQPQHF
CDR3nt: TGTGCCAGCAGCTTGACAGGGTCACAGCCCCAGCATTTT

v_gene: TRBV13
abundance: NA
d_gene: NA
j_gene: TRBJ2-7
CDR3aa: CASSLGGYEQYF
CDR3nt: TGTGCCAGCAGCTTAGGGGGTTACGAGCAGTACTTC

v_gene: TRBV9
abundance: NA
d_gene: TRBD1
j_gene: TRBJ2-1
CDR3aa: CASSPTGWIDNEQFF
CDR3nt: TGTGCCAGCTCCCCGACAGGGTGGATAGACAATGAGCAGTTCTTC

v_gene: TRBV27
abundance: NA
d_gene: NA
j_gene: TRBJ2-7
CDR3aa: CASSFSLGGISYEQYF
CDR3nt: TGTGCCAGCAGTTTCTCTCTCGGGGGAATTTCCTACGAGCAGTACTTC

v_gene: TRBV7-2
abundance: few
d_gene: NA
j_gene: TRBJ2-7
CDR3aa: CASTNYPSYEQYF
CDR3nt: TGTGCCAGCACGAACTACCCCTCCTACGAGCAGTACTTC

v_gene: TRBV29-1
abundance: NA
d_gene: NA
j_gene: TRBJ2-1
CDR3aa: CSADPTANEQFF
CDR3nt: TGCAGCGCTGACCCGACAGCAAATGAGCAGTTCTTC

v_gene: TRBV14
abundance: NA
d_gene: NA
j_gene: TRBJ2-5
CDR3aa: CASSQDQETQYF
CDR3nt: TGTGCCAGCAGCCAAGACCAAGAGACCCAGTACTTC

v_gene: TRBV4-3
abundance: NA
d_gene: NA
j_gene: TRBJ1-6
CDR3aa: CASSQVEEDLNSPLHF
CDR3nt: TGCGCCAGCAGCCAAGTTGAGGAGGACCTAAATTCACCCCTCCACTTT

v_gene: TRBV19
abundance: once
d_gene: NA
j_gene: TRBJ1-2
CDR3aa: CASSIEQGYGYTF
CDR3nt: TGTGCCAGTAGTATTGAACAGGGATATGGCTACACCTTC

v_gene: TRBV5-4
abundance: NA
d_gene: TRBD1
j_gene: TRBJ1-2
CDR3aa: CASSLDPGQRGPVYGYTF
CDR3nt: TGTGCCAGCAGCTTGGATCCGGGACAGCGGGGTCCCGTTTATGGCTACACCTTC

v_gene: TRBV4-1
abundance: NA
d_gene: NA
j_gene: TRBJ2-4
CDR3aa: CASSQESGGRGFIQYF
CDR3nt: TGCGCCAGCAGCCAAGAAAGTGGTGGCAGGGGCTTCATTCAGTACTTC

v_gene: TRBV19
abundance: once
d_gene: TRBD2
j_gene: TRBJ2-1
CDR3aa: CASSITGSGSWDEQFF
CDR3nt: TGTGCCAGTAGTATAACCGGCAGCGGGAGTTGGGATGAGCAGTTCTTC